This T cell receptor beta chain was observed in a study of blood T cell repertoires in COVID-19. About the research overall: The origin of the acute and convalescent COVID-19 samples was the United States, Italy and Spain. PBMCs, B-cell-depleted T cells, or T cells were the source of the cDNA or gDNA that made up the material.

V gave up 0 bases and J gave up 8 bases, with 13 bases separating them. This CDR3 is 15 amino acids long. Looked up from germline, CDR1 is SGHNT and CDR2 is YENEEA. Per the original data handling: Amplifying reference gene primers gave estimates of nucleated cell counts. Sequencing used immunoSEQ multiplex PCR; TCRdb keeps in-frame clones, though not all of them. V, J and clone size were drawn from that table, and D and trimming were deduced from the DNA. Among more than 350,000 clones, more than 80% were seen once, and the ten largest hold 3%. The sequenced material came from peripheral blood. The J gene is TRBJ1-4, the V gene TRBV11-3; D gene unclear. The TCR originated in a woman aged 25 to 45 with COVID-19, enrolled during active disease. Here the CDR3 DNA reads TGTGCCAGCAGCTTAGATATCGGAACGGGGGAAAAACTGTTTTTT. Translating it yields CASSLDIGTGEKLFF.